This passage covers 10 T cell receptor beta chains from one sample sequenced in a study of breast tumors, draining lymph nodes, adjacent tissues. Breast cancer patients provided tissue from their axillary draining lymph nodes. TCRdb recomputed calls from the multiplex PCR reads with MiXCR, one row per CDR3 protein. The sample has some 120,000 distinct CDR3 sequences; around 20% are singletons. The specimen sequenced was axillary lymph node tissue. The receptors were gathered from a female donor with breast cancer. Some clones in this sample may be carry-over from other donors' samples.

This clonotype appeared many times. This sequence joins TRBV3-1 and TRBJ1-3, with a tentative D call TRBD1 (5 bases). Between the trimmed V and J ends, which lost 1 base and 1 base, there was a span of 8 bases. Germline CDR1 reads LGHDT; CDR2 reads YNNKEL (reference sequence). The CDR3 totals 15 residues. In nucleotides, the CDR3 is TGTGCCAGCAGCCAAGGGGGGTGGTCTGGAAACACCATATATTTT. It specifies CASSQGGWSGNTIYF. Full variable domain (outside the CDR3, taken from reference TRBV3-1 and TRBJ1-3): DTAVSQTPKYLVTQMGNDKSIKCEQNLGHDTMYWYKQDSKKFLKIMFSYNNKELIINETVPNRFSPKSPDKAHLNLHINSLELGDSAVYFCASSQGGWSGNTIYFGEGSWLTVV.

At least ten counts were recorded for this clonotype. The chain joins TRBV5-1 to TRBJ1-3; D not certain. The V and J ends lost 0 bases and 4 bases respectively, with 11 bases between them. The CDR3 runs 15 residues. Per the germline V gene, CDR1 is SGHRS and CDR2 is YFSETQ. The CDR3 sequence: CASSLDGLSGNTIYF. CDR3 sequence (DNA): TGCGCCAGCAGCTTGGACGGCCTCTCAGGAAACACCATATATTTT.

The DNA of the CDR3 is TGTGCCAGCAGTGAAGGAGGGGATGGTTACGAAAAACTGTTTTTT. This sequence encodes CASSEGGDGYEKLFF. The genes are TRBV2 and TRBJ1-4; a possible D gene is TRBD1 (5 bases). The length of the CDR3 is 15 residues. Trimming removed 1 base from V and 8 bases from J, with 14 bases in between. Germline assignment: CDR1 SNHLY and CDR2 FYNNEI.

This clonotype was seen many times. The chain combines TRBV27 with TRBJ2-3, with D tentatively TRBD2 (6 bases). V dropped 8 bases and J dropped 4 bases, with 16 bases sitting between them. This CDR3 region has 14 residues. From germline, CDR1 is MNHEY and CDR2 SMNVEV (reference sequence). For the CDR3, the DNA is TGTGCCAGCCGCCTTTGGAGGGCGCCAGATACGCAGTATTTT. Its protein is CASRLWRAPDTQYF.

This clonotype was seen many times. The chain recombines TRBV9 with TRBJ2-5, with D unresolved. The CDR3 totals 12 residues. Trimming took 0 bases from V and 5 from J, leaving 5 bases between them. Germline-derived CDR1 and CDR2 are SGDLS and YYNGEE. In DNA, the CDR3 is TGTGCCAGCAGCGTAGATTATGAGACCCAGTACTTC. Translating it yields CASSVDYETQYF.

This clonotype was found once. A much larger clone differs from this one at a single base, so this may be a read error. The V gene is TRBV18, the J gene TRBJ2-1; the match to TRBD2 covers 8 bases. Germline assignment: CDR1 KGHSH and CDR2 LQKENI. CDR3 size: 15 residues. The V gene end was trimmed by 8 bases and the J gene end by 6 bases; junction bases not matched to a gene: 12. CDR3 sequence reads: CASPSGTRGINEQFF. The CDR3 region has the DNA TGTGCCAGCCCATCCGGGACTAGAGGAATCAATGAGCAGTTCTTC.

Ten or more counts support this clonotype. This chain connects TRBV14 to TRBJ2-1, with D possibly TRBD1 on 5 matching bases. CDR3 length: 14 residues. Trimming took off 6 bases at V and 4 bases at J, with 13 bases between the two ends. CDR1 and CDR2 from the germline V gene are SGHDN and FVKESK. CDR3 residues: CASSQIRAYNEQFF. In DNA form, the CDR3 reads TGTGCCAGCAGTCAAATCAGGGCTTACAATGAGCAGTTCTTC.

A word on this clonotype: It may be a read error: a sequence one base away is much more abundant. The chain couples TRBV25-1 to TRBJ1-6; tentatively, D is TRBD1 (5 bases). The V and J ends lost 4 bases and 5 bases respectively, with 9 bases between them. The CDR3 spans 14 residues. Germline values: CDR1 MGHDK, CDR2 SYGVNS. CDR3 loop: CASSARGDNSPLHF. CDR3 coding DNA: TGTGCCAGCAGTGCACGGGGGGATAATTCACCCCTCCACTTT.

With respect to this clonotype: Mismatch with germline at one junction end may stem from a read error. This chain joins TRBV19 and TRBJ1-2, with a possible D match to TRBD1 (6 bases). From germline, CDR1 is LNHDA and CDR2 SQIVND (reference sequence). The CDR3 runs to 15 residues. The CDR3 region has the DNA TGTGCCAGTAGTGCCCTGGGGGCAGGGAAATATGGCCACACCTTC. It codes for CASSALGAGKYGHTF.

This clonotype was picked up many times. The genes are TRBV24-1 and TRBJ2-1, with no clear D. The CDR3 spans 11 residues. The V end was cut by 5 bases, the J end by 9 bases, with 7 bases between. Looked up from germline, CDR1 is KGHDR and CDR2 is SFDVKD. This CDR3 is CATSGRGEQFF. The CDR3 nucleotides are TGTGCCACCAGTGGGCGAGGTGAGCAGTTCTTC.